Listed below are T cell receptor beta chains from one sample, sequenced in a study of cytotoxic CD8 clonotypes in ibrutinib-treated CLL. Assay: immunoSEQ multiplex PCR; the TCRdb copy retains only in-frame clones and omits some. The sample carries about 92,000 clones, 77% recorded once. The material was PBMCs, obtained after 24 months of ibrutinib treatment. These receptors originate from a human donor with chronic lymphocytic leukemia. CDR3s include the opening cysteine and the closing phenylalanine or tryptophan. D genes are given only for firm matches. Rows may omit the clone size; those that give it use once, few, many or a size class.

v_call,d_call,j_call,clone_size,cdr3_aa,cdr3_nt
TRBV11-1,TRBD2,TRBJ2-7,NA,CASSHNKGTSGMHEQYF,TGTGCCAGCAGCCACAACAAAGGGACTAGCGGGATGCACGAGCAGTACTTC
TRBV6-4,NA,TRBJ1-1,NA,CASSAVANTEAFF,TGTGCCAGCAGTGCGGTTGCCAACACTGAAGCTTTCTTT
TRBV5-1,NA,TRBJ2-7,NA,CASSILLGGEQYF,TGCGCCAGCAGTATCCTTTTAGGGGGCGAGCAGTACTTC
TRBV7-2,NA,TRBJ1-3,NA,CASSPDGSSGNTIYF,TGTGCCAGCAGCCCGGACGGAAGCTCTGGAAACACCATATATTTT
TRBV7-9,NA,TRBJ1-2,NA,CASSHGEVINYGYTF,TGTGCCAGCAGCCATGGTGAGGTTATCAACTATGGCTACACCTTC
TRBV9,NA,TRBJ1-3,once,CASSVPEGNTIYF,TGTGCCAGCAGCGTACCAGAAGGAAACACCATATATTTT
TRBV28,NA,TRBJ2-2,few,CASSPQITGELFF,TGTGCCAGCAGCCCGCAGATTACCGGGGAGCTGTTTTTT
TRBV7-9,TRBD2,TRBJ2-3,NA,CASSFLQRGVSTDTQYF,TGTGCCAGCAGCTTTCTACAGCGGGGCGTTAGCACAGATACGCAGTATTTT
TRBV27,NA,TRBJ2-7,NA,CASSLQGFYEQYF,TGTGCCAGCAGTCTCCAGGGGTTCTACGAGCAGTACTTC
TRBV6-1,TRBD1,TRBJ2-2,NA,CASSDRDRGNTGELFF,TGTGCCAGCAGTGACCGGGACAGGGGGAACACCGGGGAGCTGTTTTTT
TRBV7-2,NA,TRBJ1-2,NA,CASSLGTSRGYTF,TGTGCCAGCAGCTTAGGAACGAGCCGGGGCTACACCTTC
TRBV5-5,TRBD1,TRBJ1-4,NA,CASSLAGTGGEKLFF,TGTGCCAGCAGCTTGGCCGGTACAGGGGGTGAAAAACTGTTTTTT
TRBV5-8,TRBD2,TRBJ2-1,NA,CASSLGTSGSINEQFF,TGTGCCAGCAGCTTAGGGACTAGCGGGAGCATAAATGAGCAGTTCTTC
TRBV4-3,NA,TRBJ1-2,NA,CASSQQDLGYGYTF,TGCGCCAGCAGCCAGCAGGACTTAGGGTATGGCTACACCTTC
TRBV27,NA,TRBJ1-4,NA,CASSSVGPNEKLFF,TGTGCCAGCAGCTCCGTCGGACCTAATGAAAAACTGTTTTTT
TRBV5-6,NA,TRBJ1-1,NA,CASSFGGNGEAFF,TGTGCCAGCAGCTTTGGAGGGAACGGTGAAGCTTTCTTT
TRBV19,NA,TRBJ1-5,NA,CASSIGRDQPQHF,TGTGCCAGTAGTATAGGAAGGGATCAGCCCCAGCATTTT
TRBV2,TRBD2,TRBJ2-3,few,CASRRGLAGHTDTQYF,TGTGCCAGCAGGAGGGGACTAGCGGGACACACAGATACGCAGTATTTT
TRBV9,NA,TRBJ2-7,NA,CASSVGTSYEQYF,TGTGCCAGCAGCGTAGGCACTTCCTACGAGCAGTACTTC
TRBV6-5,TRBD1,TRBJ2-1,NA,CASSYRTGAEQFF,TGTGCCAGCAGTTACAGGACAGGGGCCGAGCAGTTCTTC
TRBV7-3,NA,TRBJ2-2,NA,CASRAGVTGELFF,TGTGCCAGCAGGGCAGGGGTCACCGGGGAGCTGTTTTTT
TRBV7-2,NA,TRBJ2-1,few,CASKDGGSYNEQFF,TGTGCCAGCAAAGACGGGGGCTCCTACAATGAGCAGTTCTTC
TRBV29-1,NA,TRBJ1-1,NA,CSARTKSMNTEAFF,TGCAGCGCAAGGACAAAAAGTATGAACACTGAAGCTTTCTTT
TRBV11-3,NA,TRBJ2-1,NA,CASSSTHSNEQFF,TGTGCCAGCAGCTCAACTCACAGCAATGAGCAGTTCTTC
TRBV5-5,NA,TRBJ1-4,NA,CASSPDPTNEKLFF,TGTGCCAGCAGCCCGGACCCTACTAATGAAAAACTGTTTTTT
TRBV5-1,TRBD1,TRBJ2-7,NA,CASSPGTVGSYEQYF,TGCGCCAGCAGCCCCGGGACAGTCGGCTCCTACGAGCAGTACTTC
TRBV10-3,TRBD1,TRBJ1-2,NA,CAISEQGADGYTF,TGTGCCATCAGTGAACAGGGGGCAGATGGCTACACCTTC
TRBV29-1,TRBD2,TRBJ2-1,medium-sized,CSVEFWEGPYNEQFF,TGCAGCGTTGAATTCTGGGAGGGACCGTACAATGAGCAGTTCTTC
TRBV27,TRBD1,TRBJ2-1,once,CASRPDRGSYNEQFF,TGTGCCAGCAGACCGGACAGGGGGTCTTACAATGAGCAGTTCTTC